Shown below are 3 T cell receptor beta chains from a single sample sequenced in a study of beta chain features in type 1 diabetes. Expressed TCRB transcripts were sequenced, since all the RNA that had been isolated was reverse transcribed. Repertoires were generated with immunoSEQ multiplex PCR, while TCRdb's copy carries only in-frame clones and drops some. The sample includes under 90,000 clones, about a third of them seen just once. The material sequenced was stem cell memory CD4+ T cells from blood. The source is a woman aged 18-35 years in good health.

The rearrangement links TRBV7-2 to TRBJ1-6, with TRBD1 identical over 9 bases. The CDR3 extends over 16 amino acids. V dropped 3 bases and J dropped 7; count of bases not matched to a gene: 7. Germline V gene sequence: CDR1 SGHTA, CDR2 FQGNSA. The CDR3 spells CASSFRPGTGNSPLHF. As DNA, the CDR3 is TGTGCCAGCAGCTTCCGCCCCGGGACAGGGAATTCACCCCTCCACTTT.

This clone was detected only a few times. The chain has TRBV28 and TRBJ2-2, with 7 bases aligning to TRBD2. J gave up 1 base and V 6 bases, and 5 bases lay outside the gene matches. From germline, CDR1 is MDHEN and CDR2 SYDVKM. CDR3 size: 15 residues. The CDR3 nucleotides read TGTGCCAGCAGCAACCCGGGGGGGAACACCGGGGAGCTGTTTTTT. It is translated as CASSNPGGNTGELFF.

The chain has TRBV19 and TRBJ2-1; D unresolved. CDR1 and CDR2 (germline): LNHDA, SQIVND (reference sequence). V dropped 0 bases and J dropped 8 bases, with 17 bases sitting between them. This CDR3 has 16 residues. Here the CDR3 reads CASSIDGSLRSDEQFF. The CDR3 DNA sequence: TGTGCCAGTAGTATAGATGGGTCCTTGAGGAGTGATGAGCAGTTCTTC.